The 15 T cell receptor beta chains below were found in one sample sequenced in a study of tumor-infiltrating lymphocytes in oesophageal squamous cell carcinoma (dated by TCRdb to about 2016). The library was obtained by PCR. Reads for this sample came from an Illumina HiSeq 1500. TCRdb reworked the public reads: Q25 trimming with fastp, MiXCR clone assembly, productive beta chains retained. Each record represents a unique CDR3 protein, reported with the most common genes and DNA among its rows. The sample table holds some 11,000 distinct CDR3 sequences, of which 40% to 65% were seen once. The ten largest clones add up to over 15% of the sample. The sample was esophageal tumor tissue. The origin of the receptors is a female donor with esophageal squamous cell carcinoma.

Many counts were recorded for this clonotype. The chain uses TRBV4-2 and TRBJ2-5; 7 nucleotides line up with TRBD1. Germline values: CDR1 LGHNA, CDR2 YNFKEQ. Trimming took 1 base from V and 4 from J; bases not matched to a gene: 6. This CDR3 has 15 residues. CDR3 sequence reads: CASSQGDSTVETQYF. In nucleotides, the CDR3 is TGTGCCAGCAGCCAAGGGGACAGCACGGTAGAGACCCAGTACTTC.

This rearrangement joins TRBV11-2 to TRBJ2-3, with D unresolved. The DNA end lines up better with TRBJ2-7; the J call may be wrong. This CDR3 comprises 14 residues. Per the germline V gene, CDR1 is SGHAT and CDR2 is FQNNGV. CDR3 protein: CASSLARYSYEQYF. The CDR3, as DNA: TGTGCCAGCAGCTTAGCCCGATACTCCTACGAGCAGTACTTC.

The chain is built from TRBV5-1 and TRBJ1-3; perhaps TRBD1 as D (6 bases). Trimming took off 4 bases at V and 3 bases at J, with 11 bases between the two ends. This CDR3 contains 14 residues. Germline loops: CDR1 SGHRS, CDR2 YFSETQ. The CDR3 here is CASSPGQLGNTIYF. The CDR3 nucleotides are TGCGCCAGCAGCCCAGGACAGCTTGGAAACACCATATATTTT.

The V gene is TRBV7-2, the J gene TRBJ2-3; 10 bases map to TRBD1. CDR1 SGHTA and CDR2 FQGNSA come from the germline V gene. The V gene end was trimmed by 0 bases and the J gene end by 1 base; junction bases not matched to a gene: 1. CDR3 size: 16 residues. The CDR3 spells CASSLAGTGGTDTQYF. The CDR3 DNA follows: TGTGCCAGCAGCTTAGCGGGGACAGGGGGCACAGATACGCAGTATTTT.

By sample fraction, this clonotype is large. The CDR3 reads CASSRRDLPIQYF. The CDR3 DNA is TGTGCCAGCAGCCGCCGGGACTTACCCATTCAGTACTTC. The chain employs TRBV7-2 and TRBJ2-4, with D possibly being TRBD2 (6 bases). Looked up from germline, CDR1 is SGHTA and CDR2 is FQGNSA. Trimming left V 5 bases short and J 9 bases short, with 14 bases between. The CDR3 has 13 residues.

About this clonotype: The junction differs from germline at one of its ends, possibly a read error. The gene calls are TRBV7-2 and TRBJ2-3, with TRBD2 identical over 12 bases. Germline CDR1 reads SGHTA; CDR2 reads FQGNSA. The CDR3 totals 16 residues. CDR3 sequence reads: CASSLAGGFPTDTQYF. Written as DNA, the CDR3 is TGTGCCAGCAGCCTAGCGGGAGGGTTCCCCACAGATACGCAGTATTTT.

This clonotype was found many times. Relative to the germline gene, one junction end is altered; a read error may explain this. The J gene is TRBJ1-6, the V gene TRBV6-1; D remains unclear. CDR1 MNHNS and CDR2 SASEGT come from the germline V gene. The CDR3 has 15 amino acids. The CDR3 region has the DNA TGTGCCAGCAGTTATTCAGGACCCTATAATTCACCCCTCCACTTC. Its protein product is CASSYSGPYNSPLHF.

This clonotype has just a few counts. The V and J genes are TRBV20-1 and TRBJ2-3; D is ambiguous. Germline V CDR1 and CDR2: DFQATT, SNEGSKA (reference sequence). The CDR3 consists of 11 residues. The ends were cut back, 0 bases at V and 6 bases at J, with 4 bases in the middle. The CDR3 bases are TGCAGTGCTAGAGATCGGGATACGCAGTATTTT. Encoded protein: CSARDRDTQYF.

Details on this clonotype: Lacking the conserved final phenylalanine or tryptophan, this CDR3 likely reflects a read error. No DNA is shown, since the ends of the CDR3 on it are uncertain; the CDR3 is the one TCRdb lists. The chain joins TRBV12-3 or TRBV12-4 to TRBJ2-6; the table gives TRBD2 as D, unverified against the DNA. The CDR3 is made up of 17 amino acids, end residues included. The CDR3 sequence: CASGALAGSYNEQFFGA.

CDR3 DNA: TGTGCCAGCAGTTCCCGGACTAGCGGGGGGGCGGGCGGGGAGCTGTTTTTT. Translated: CASSSRTSGGAGGELFF. V and J are TRBV12-3 or TRBV12-4 and TRBJ2-2, with 15 nucleotides matching TRBD2. The CDR3 extends over 17 amino acids. V lost 4 bases and J lost 7; bases outside the gene matches: 7.

V usage is TRBV7-2 and J usage is TRBJ2-3; 8 positions match TRBD2. From germline, CDR1 is SGHTA and CDR2 FQGNSA. V was pared by 7 bases and J by 6 bases, with 9 bases of the junction left unmatched. CDR3 size: 14 residues. Written as DNA, the CDR3 is TGTGCCAGCACTTCTTTAGCGGGAATGGATACGCAGTATTTT. Amino acid sequence: CASTSLAGMDTQYF. The full variable domain, completed using reference TRBV7-2 and TRBJ2-3, is GAGVSQSPSNKVTEKGKDVELRCDPISGHTALYWYRQSLGQGLEFLIYFQGNSAPDKSGLPSDRFSAERTGGSVSTLTIQRTQQEDSAVYLCASTSLAGMDTQYFGPGTRLTVL.

This sequence joins TRBV6-4 and TRBJ2-2; unclear D gene. In germline, CDR1 is MRHNA, CDR2 SNTAGT. The CDR3 loop spans 14 amino acids. The V and J ends lost 3 bases and 2 bases respectively, with 7 bases between them. CDR3 sequence reads: CASSEIVNTGELFF. CDR3 nucleotide sequence: TGTGCCAGCAGTGAAATAGTTAACACCGGGGAGCTGTTTTTT.

This clonotype was seen ten or more times. This chain connects TRBV5-1 to TRBJ2-1; no clear D. The V and J ends lost 0 bases and 5 bases respectively, with 9 bases between them. There are 14 residues in the CDR3. Germline CDR1 and CDR2: SGHRS and YFSETQ. The CDR3 region is CASSLAGQNNEQFF. The CDR3 region has the DNA TGCGCCAGCAGCTTGGCCGGCCAGAACAATGAGCAGTTCTTC.

The chain employs TRBV7-8 and TRBJ2-6; D not resolved. The J call is doubtful: the DNA matches TRBJ2-4 better. The CDR3 totals 15 residues. Germline V gene data show CDR1 as SGHVS and CDR2 as FQNEAQ. The CDR3 region has the DNA TGTGCCAGCAGCTTAGCTCTACAGGCCAAAAACATTCAGTACTTC. Amino acid sequence: CASSLALQAKNIQYF.

The rearrangement joins TRBV6-1 to TRBJ2-5, with D possibly matching TRBD1 (5 bases). The J call is in doubt because the DNA end fits TRBJ2-1 better. Germline V lookup: CDR1 MNHNS, CDR2 SASEGT. CDR3 size: 15 residues. The CDR3 DNA is TGTGCCAGCAGTGTGGACACGAGCTCCTACAATGAGCAGTTCTTC. Translating it yields CASSVDTSSYNEQFF.